The sample holds many counts of the clone carrying this T cell receptor (beta chain). What it binds is not known. The data originate from a study of regulatory T cells in long-lasting Graves disease. General study results and limits: Newly diagnosed disease favored TRBV20-1 and TRBJ2-1 over persistent disease.

Time point specified: newly diagnosed GD, antithyroid drugs for less than 3 months. Researchers made the TCR library from RNA that was extracted from PBMCs. Assembly of TCR beta libraries relied on iRepertoire HTBI primers together with Arm-PCR of CDR3 regions. TCRdb redid the calling of the multiplex PCR reads with MiXCR, one entry per CDR3 protein. The sample yields about 500,000 distinct CDR3 sequences, about 12% seen once. CDR3 length: 18 residues. V gave up 3 bases and J gave up 1 base, with 19 bases separating them. Looked up from germline, CDR1 is MGHDK and CDR2 is SYGVNS. These data were also reused for a study on T cells in Graves' hyperthyroidism and ophthalmopathy. That source reports: Exclusion followed for patients with uncontrolled infection, other autoimmune disease, pregnancy or lactation. Model predictions of ophthalmopathy came a median approximately 6.5 months before onset.

Sequenced material: peripheral blood mononuclear cells (PBMCs), taken at new diagnosis, from a patient treated with antithyroid drugs. This receptor was obtained from a woman aged 25 to 39 with Graves disease. The chain links TRBV25-1 to TRBJ2-1; a weak D match, TRBD1 (6 bases). CDR3 nucleotides: TGTGCCAGCAGTGACCCCACTAGGCCAAGGGGGTCCTACAATGAGCAGTTCTTC. It yields the protein CASSDPTRPRGSYNEQFF.